Each of the 9 T cell receptor beta chains below was sequenced from the same sample in a study of T cell responses to AZD1222 COVID-19 vaccine. The table came from immunoSEQ multiplex PCR; TCRdb's copy has only in-frame clones and leaves some out. The table records approximately 190,000 clones, 80% to 95% of them present only once. The specimen comprised peripheral blood, sampled on day 0 of AZD1222 vaccination. These receptors came from an adult in good health.

The V call is TRBV5-8, the J call TRBJ2-7; D not resolved. The V and J ends lost 1 base and 7 bases respectively, with 12 bases between them. CDR3 size: 13 residues. Germline V CDR1 and CDR2: SGHTS, YDEGEE. The chain's CDR3 is CASSLIRLREQYF. The CDR3 DNA follows: TGTGCCAGCAGCTTGATCCGGCTCCGGGAGCAGTACTTC.

This clone has only a few counts. The chain links TRBV6-4 to TRBJ1-5; D remains unclear. Germline V gives CDR1 MRHNA, CDR2 SNTAGT. The CDR3 covers 13 residues. V lost 5 bases to trimming and J lost 4 bases, with 9 bases between them. The CDR3 here is CASSQEENQPQHF. The CDR3 DNA reads TGTGCCAGCAGTCAGGAGGAAAATCAGCCCCAGCATTTT.

The chain recombines TRBV30 with TRBJ1-1; unclear D gene. Trimming stripped 4 bases from V and 5 bases from J, with 17 bases between. The length of the CDR3 is 14 residues. Germline values: CDR1 GTSNPN, CDR2 SVGIG (reference sequence). The CDR3 region has the DNA TGTGCCTGGACTCTCGGAGAAACGGGGACTGAAGCTTTCTTT. This translates into CAWTLGETGTEAFF.

The count of this clone is one. As DNA, the CDR3 is TGTGCCAGTAGTCCGCGGTATGAAGAGACCCAGTACTTC. Amino acid sequence: CASSPRYEETQYF. This chain uses TRBV19 with TRBJ2-5; the D is unclear. The V and J ends lost 5 bases and 3 bases respectively, with 10 bases between them. Germline V gene lookup returns CDR1 LNHDA and CDR2 SQIVND (reference sequence). This CDR3 has 13 amino acids.

The chain combines TRBV6-1 with TRBJ2-2, with D tentatively TRBD1 (6 bases). V was shortened by 3 bases and J by 6 bases, with 11 bases between the two germline ends. Germline values: CDR1 MNHNS, CDR2 SASEGT. The CDR3 consists of 14 residues. The CDR3 bases are TGTGCCAGCAGTGACCAGGGGTTGGCCGGGGAGCTGTTTTTT. It is translated as CASSDQGLAGELFF.

V is TRBV10-3 and J is TRBJ2-2; 7 bases agree with TRBD2. CDR3 length: 15 amino acids. Germline V gives CDR1 ENHRY, CDR2 SYGVKD. V gave up 4 bases and J gave up 5 bases; unmatched junction bases: 7. The CDR3 DNA reads as TGTGCCATCAGTGCTTCGCGGGGGAGGACCGGGGAGCTGTTTTTT. Its protein is CAISASRGRTGELFF.

The V and J genes are TRBV7-2 and TRBJ2-1, with D perhaps given as TRBD1 or TRBD2 (6 bases each). Germline lookup yields CDR1 SGHTA and CDR2 FQGNSA. V lost 1 base and J 1 base, leaving 8 bases between the germline ends. CDR3 size: 15 residues. The CDR3: CASSLGGASYNEQFF. The CDR3 DNA follows: TGTGCCAGCAGCTTAGGGGGGGCTTCCTACAATGAGCAGTTCTTC.

This rearrangement joins TRBV29-1 to TRBJ1-5; D not resolved. Germline-derived CDR1 and CDR2 are SQVTM and ANQGSEA. V lost 3 bases and J 0 bases, leaving 9 bases between the germline ends. This CDR3 is built from 14 residues. The CDR3 protein is CSVEIQDSNQPQHF. For the CDR3, the DNA is TGCAGCGTTGAGATTCAGGATAGCAATCAGCCCCAGCATTTT.

The genes are TRBV10-3 and TRBJ1-1; D is unclear. The V end was cut by 10 bases, the J end by 0 bases, with 9 bases between. From germline, CDR1 is ENHRY and CDR2 SYGVKD. The CDR3 has 12 amino acids. The CDR3 bases are TGTGCCACGGCCCTCTTGAACACTGAAGCTTTCTTT. Encoded protein: CATALLNTEAFF.